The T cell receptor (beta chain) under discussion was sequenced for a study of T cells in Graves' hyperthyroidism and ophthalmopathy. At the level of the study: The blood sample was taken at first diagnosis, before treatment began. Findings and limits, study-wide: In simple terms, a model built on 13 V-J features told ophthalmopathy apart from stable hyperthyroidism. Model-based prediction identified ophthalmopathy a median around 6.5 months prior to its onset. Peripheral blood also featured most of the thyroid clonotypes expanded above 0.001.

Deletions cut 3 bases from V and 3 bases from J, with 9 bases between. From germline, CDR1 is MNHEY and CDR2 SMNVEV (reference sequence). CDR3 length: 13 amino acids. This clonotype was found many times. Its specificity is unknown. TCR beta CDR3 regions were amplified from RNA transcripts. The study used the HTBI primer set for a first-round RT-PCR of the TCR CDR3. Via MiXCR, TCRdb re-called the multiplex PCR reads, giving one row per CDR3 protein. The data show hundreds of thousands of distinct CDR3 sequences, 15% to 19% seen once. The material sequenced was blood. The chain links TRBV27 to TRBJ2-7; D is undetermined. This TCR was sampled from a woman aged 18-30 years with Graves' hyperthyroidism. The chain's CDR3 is CASSLGVHYEQYF. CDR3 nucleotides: TGTGCCAGCAGTTTGGGCGTTCACTACGAGCAGTACTTC.